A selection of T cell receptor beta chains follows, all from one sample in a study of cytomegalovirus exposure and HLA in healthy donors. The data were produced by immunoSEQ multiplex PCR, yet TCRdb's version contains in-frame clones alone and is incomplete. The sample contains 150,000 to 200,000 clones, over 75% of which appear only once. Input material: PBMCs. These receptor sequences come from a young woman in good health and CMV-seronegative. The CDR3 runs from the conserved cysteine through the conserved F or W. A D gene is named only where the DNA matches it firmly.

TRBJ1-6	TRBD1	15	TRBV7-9	CASSATGVYNSPLHF
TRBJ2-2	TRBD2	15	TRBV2	CASRISGGNTGELFF
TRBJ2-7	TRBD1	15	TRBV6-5	CASSYLGQGAFEQYF
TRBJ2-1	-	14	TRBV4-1	CASSHARGYNEQFF
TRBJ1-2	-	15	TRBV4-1	CASSQDARTNYGYTF
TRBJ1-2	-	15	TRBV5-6	CASSLGSAVPYGYTF
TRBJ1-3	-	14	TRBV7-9	CASSVSHSGNTIYF
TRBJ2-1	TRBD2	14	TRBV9	CASSSGGAFNEQFF
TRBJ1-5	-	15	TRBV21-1	CASSKGTGGNQPQHF
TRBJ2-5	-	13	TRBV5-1	CASSFSQQETQYF
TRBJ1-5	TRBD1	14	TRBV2	CASSGTGKNQPQHF
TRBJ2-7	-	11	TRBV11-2	CASSLLYEQYF
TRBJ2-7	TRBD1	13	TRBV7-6	CASSFDRGYEQYF
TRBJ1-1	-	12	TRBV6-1	CASSTRGTEAFF
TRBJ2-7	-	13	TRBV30	CAWGAGQNYEQYF
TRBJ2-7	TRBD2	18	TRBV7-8	CASSLAGTSGGTSYEQYF
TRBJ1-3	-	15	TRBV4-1	CASSQHGLSGNTIYF
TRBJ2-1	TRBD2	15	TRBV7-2	CASSRRVAGMGEQFF
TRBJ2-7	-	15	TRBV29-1	CSVEDPQDDSYEQYF
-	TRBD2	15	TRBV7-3	CASSPTSGRWNEQYF
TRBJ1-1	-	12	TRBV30	CAWSRRGTEAFF
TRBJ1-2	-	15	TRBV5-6	CASSWAVRVSNGYTF
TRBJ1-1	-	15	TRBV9	CASSASGGWYTEAFF
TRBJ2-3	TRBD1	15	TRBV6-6	CASSYDRGPVNTQYF
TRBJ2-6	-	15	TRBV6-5	CASSYFQEAANVLTF
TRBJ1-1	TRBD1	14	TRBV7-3	CASSIQGAGTEAFF
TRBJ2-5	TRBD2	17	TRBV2	CASLSGLTSGYQETQYF
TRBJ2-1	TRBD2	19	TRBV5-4	CASSLEPALAGVSGNEQFF
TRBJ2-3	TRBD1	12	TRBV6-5	CASSPGGATQYF
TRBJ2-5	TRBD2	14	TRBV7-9	CASSIGGDIATQYF
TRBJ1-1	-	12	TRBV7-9	CSSSSYGAEAFF
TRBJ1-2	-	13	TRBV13	CASSYRTTSGYTF
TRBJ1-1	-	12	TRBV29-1	CSVGQDRTEAFF
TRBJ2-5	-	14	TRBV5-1	CASSLGGTRETQYF
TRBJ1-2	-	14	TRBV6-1	CASKGARTNYGYTF
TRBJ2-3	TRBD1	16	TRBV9	CASSALPGQNTDTQYF
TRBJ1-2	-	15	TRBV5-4	CASSLLSAPGHGYTF
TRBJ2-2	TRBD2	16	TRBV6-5	CASSYSGRASTGELFF
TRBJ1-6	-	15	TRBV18	CASSRDIGPNSPLHF
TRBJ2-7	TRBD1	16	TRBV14	CASSQQTGDRSYEQYF
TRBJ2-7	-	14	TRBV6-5	CASSYPAGGGEQYF
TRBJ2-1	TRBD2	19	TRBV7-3	CASSPVRTSGISSYNEQFF
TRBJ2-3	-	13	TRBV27	CASSRSGADTQYF
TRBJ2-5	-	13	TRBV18	CASSPRSQETQYF
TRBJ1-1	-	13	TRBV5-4	CASSLGAGYIAFF
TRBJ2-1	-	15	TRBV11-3	CASSLNSFSYNEQFF
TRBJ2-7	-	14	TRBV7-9	CSSSLGPERSPRYF
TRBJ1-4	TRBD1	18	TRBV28	CASSLGLGQVATNEKLFF
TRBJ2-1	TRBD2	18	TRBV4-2	CASSLGLAGEARYNEQFF
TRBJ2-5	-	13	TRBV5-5	CASSLVFQETQYF
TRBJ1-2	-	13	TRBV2	CASYPAGNYGYTF
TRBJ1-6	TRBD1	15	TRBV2	CASSEDRVLNSPLHF